This T cell receptor beta chain was recorded in a study of brain T cells in children with intractable seizures. The germline V and J ends were trimmed by 7 bases and 11 bases, with 12 bases remaining between them. The CDR3 sequence is 12 residues long. Germline V gives CDR1 MRHNA, CDR2 SNTAGT. Profiling relied on immunoSEQ multiplex PCR, and the TCRdb table lists in-frame clones only, not all of them. This table holds about 340,000 clones, nearly 95% found once. This clone was observed a single time. Its specificity is not known. Findings and limits, study-wide: Viral specificity was inferred only from CDR3 similarity; HCMV serostatus was unknown. Pre-surgery blood may have been undersampled, hiding some clones.

Time point described: blood from clinic visit 5 months post-surgery; TSC patient then seizure free. Sequencing was limited to surgery cases with top T cell transcript signatures in brain tissue. The TCR comes from a boy younger than two with tuberous sclerosis and intractable seizures. The V gene is TRBV6-4, the J gene TRBJ1-6; possible D gene TRBD1, 5 bases. This material consisted of peripheral blood, taken roughly 5 months after surgery. Written as DNA, the CDR3 is TGTGCCAGCACGGGGACGGTACCACCCCTCCACTTT. Protein sequence: CASTGTVPPLHF.